The clone carrying this T cell receptor beta chain appeared a few times. TCRdb reprocessed the 5' RACE reads via MiXCR and lists one record per CDR3 protein. The sample lists over 350,000 distinct CDR3 sequences, around 24% seen once, with 8.8% in the top ten. V was pared by 7 bases and J by 3 bases, with 18 bases between. CDR3 length: 16 amino acids. This sample was taken from a study of T-cell memory formation after mild COVID-19. This sequence was found in an adult woman who had mild COVID-19 (a few samples of this study predate the infection). Cell type and time point are not known. The gene calls are TRBV12-3 or TRBV12-4 and TRBJ2-2; a possible D gene is TRBD2 (5 bases). The specimen sequenced was PBMCs or a T cell subset sorted from them (not recorded which). The CDR3 is CASTPRWTSDTGELFF. The CDR3 DNA reads as TGTGCCAGCACCCCTAGATGGACTTCGGACACCGGGGAGCTGTTTTTT.